These 7 T cell receptor beta chains share one sample of origin, sequenced in a study of blood T cell repertoires in COVID-19. The table came from immunoSEQ multiplex PCR; TCRdb's copy has only in-frame clones and leaves some out. The profile shows more than 200,000 clones, about 84% of them singletons. Sequenced: PBMCs or T cells enriched from blood (not recorded which). All receptors come from a man aged 25 to 40 with acute COVID-19.

The chain uses TRBV3-1 (or the pseudogene TRBV3-2) and TRBJ2-2, with D tentatively TRBD2 (5 bases). The germline V gene encodes CDR1 LGHDT and CDR2 YNNKEL (reference sequence). Between the trimmed V and J ends, which lost 6 bases and 7 bases, there was a span of 9 bases. The length of the CDR3 is 12 residues. The CDR3: CASREVHGELFF. For the CDR3, the DNA is TGTGCCAGCAGGGAGGTGCACGGGGAGCTGTTTTTT.

In this sample, this clone turned up a few times. The chain joins TRBV10-3 to TRBJ1-6; D remains unclear. Germline V gene lookup returns CDR1 ENHRY and CDR2 SYGVKD. This CDR3 is built from 11 residues. V shed 10 bases and J shed 9 bases, with 10 bases lying between them. CDR3 sequence (DNA): TGTGCCACCAGCCCGGGTTCACCCCTCCACTTT. Translating gives CATSPGSPLHF.

The chain has TRBV5-5 and TRBJ1-3, with 9 bases lining up with TRBD1. V was pared by 4 bases and J by 6 bases, with 14 bases of the junction left unmatched. The CDR3 is 17 residues long. Germline loops: CDR1 SGHKS, CDR2 YYEKEE (reference sequence). DNA for the CDR3: TGTGCCAGCAGCCCTTCCGGGACAGGGAGTGTTGAAAACACCATATATTTT. Residues: CASSPSGTGSVENTIYF.

The chain has TRBV6-5 and TRBJ2-5; 7 nucleotides line up with TRBD1. The CDR3 is made up of 12 amino acids. Germline CDR1 MNHEY, CDR2 SVGAGI. V dropped 7 bases and J dropped 3; count of bases not matched to a gene: 2. The CDR3 spells CASIGQEETQYF. In nucleotides, the CDR3 is TGTGCCAGCATAGGACAGGAAGAGACCCAGTACTTC.

The rearrangement uses TRBV27 and TRBJ1-2; D not resolved. This CDR3 has 14 residues. CDR1 MNHEY and CDR2 SMNVEV come from the germline V gene (reference sequence). Trimming removed 6 bases from V and 0 bases from J, with 11 bases in between. The CDR3 DNA reads as TGTGCCAGCAGACTCGCCGGGGCTAACTATGGCTACACCTTC. This codes for CASRLAGANYGYTF.

J is TRBJ2-1 and V is TRBV2; TRBD2 matches 10 bases. Unmatched junction bases numbered 9, after V lost 6 bases and J lost 7 bases. CDR1 and CDR2 (germline): SNHLY, FYNNEI. The CDR3 spans 15 residues. DNA of the CDR3: TGTGCCAGCAGCCCTCTAGCGGGGGTACATAATGAGCAGTTCTTC. As protein: CASSPLAGVHNEQFF. Variable domain in full (rest from reference TRBV2 and TRBJ2-1): EPEVTQTPSHQVTQMGQEVILRCVPISNHLYFYWYRQILGQKVEFLVSFYNNEISEKSEIFDDQFSVERPDGSNFTLKIRSTKLEDSAMYFCASSPLAGVHNEQFFGPGTRLTVL.

The chain combines TRBV28 with TRBJ2-3; D remains ambiguous. The germline V gene encodes CDR1 MDHEN and CDR2 SYDVKM. The V and J ends lost 3 bases and 1 base respectively, with 8 bases between them. The CDR3 is 14 residues long. The CDR3 is CASSFLAGTDTQYF. DNA for the CDR3: TGTGCCAGCAGTTTCCTGGCGGGCACAGATACGCAGTATTTT.